Sequencing of this T cell receptor (beta chain) was carried out in a study of blood T cell repertoires in COVID-19. Study details: The origin of the acute and convalescent COVID-19 samples was the United States, Italy and Spain. PBMCs, B-cell-depleted T cells, or T cells were the source of the cDNA or gDNA that made up the material.

Seattle researchers signed up patients amid active infection and tracked them longitudinally. V was pared by 5 bases and J by 9 bases, with 10 bases of the junction left unmatched. The CDR3 loop spans 15 amino acids. Germline V gene lookup returns CDR1 SGHTA and CDR2 FQGNSA. Original processing notes: Reference gene primer amplification gave nucleated cell count estimates. Generated by immunoSEQ multiplex PCR, the TCRdb table keeps only in-frame clones and is missing some. The V and J calls and clone size were taken over from that table, and D and trimming were inferred from the DNA. The data hold approximately 170,000 clones, with around four fifths observed a single time.

The rearrangement links TRBV7-2 to TRBJ2-1; 10 positions match TRBD2. This sequence was found in an older woman with COVID-19, enrolled during active disease. The specimen sequenced was peripheral blood. CDR3: CASSPVSGRRAEQFF. CDR3 DNA: TGTGCCAGCAGCCCCGTTAGCGGGAGGCGGGCTGAGCAGTTCTTC.